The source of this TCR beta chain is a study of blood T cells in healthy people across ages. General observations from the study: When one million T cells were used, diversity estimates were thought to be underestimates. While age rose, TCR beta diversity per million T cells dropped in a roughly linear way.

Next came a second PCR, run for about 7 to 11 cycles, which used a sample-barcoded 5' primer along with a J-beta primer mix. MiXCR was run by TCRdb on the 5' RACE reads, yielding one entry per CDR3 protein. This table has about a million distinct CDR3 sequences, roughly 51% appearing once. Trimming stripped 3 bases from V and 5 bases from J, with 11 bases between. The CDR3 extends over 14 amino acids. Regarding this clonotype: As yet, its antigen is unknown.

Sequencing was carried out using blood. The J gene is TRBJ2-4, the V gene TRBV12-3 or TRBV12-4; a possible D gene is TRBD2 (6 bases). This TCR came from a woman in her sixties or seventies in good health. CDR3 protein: CASSFGGYENIQYF. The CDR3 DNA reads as TGTGCCAGCAGTTTTGGGGGGTATGAAAACATTCAGTACTTC.